This T cell receptor beta chain was observed in a study of CD8+ T cells in alopecia areata (dated by TCRdb to about 2018). For context, the study as a whole: The treated patients took part in an open-label pilot trial in which moderate-to-severe alopecia areata was treated with oral tofacitinib at 5 to 10 mg twice daily. Tofacitinib was administered for 6 to 18 months, and 6 months of follow-up off drug were then conducted to assess delayed response and recurrence. In treated patients, disease severity was measured using the SALT score, which gives the percentage of scalp surface area affected. The study used high-throughput TCRbeta sequencing to examine T cell clonal expansion in alopecia areata, in both the C3H/HeJ mouse model and human patients. In humans, TCRbeta sequencing was performed on scalp tissue and on sorted CD4+ and CD8+ peripheral blood T cells from healthy controls and from patients with patchy or totalis/universalis alopecia areata. Biopsies were taken from tofacitinib-treated patients at baseline and again at 4 and 24 weeks into treatment, and several of those patients also had a later scalp biopsy. Scalp clonality was compared across normal scalp (n=4), patchy alopecia areata scalp (n=8), and alopecia totalis/universalis scalp (n=8). RNA was extracted with the PAXgene miRNA kit for fixed scalp, the miRNeasy kit for PBMCs, and the RNeasy kit for mouse skin. TCRbeta CDR3 regions were amplified by immunoSEQ multiplex PCR using 35 Vbeta forward and 13 Jbeta reverse primers.

Library preparation used the immunoSEQ multiplex PCR assay. RNA was extracted from all samples and reverse transcribed into cDNA, which served as template for TCR sequencing. SuperScript III was used to make first-strand cDNA, primed with a 2:1 mix of oligo-dT and random hexamers. A synthetic immune receptor repertoire was used to assess amplification bias, and residual bias was removed computationally. The authors processed their data as follows. Raw reads were preprocessed to remove errors, and CDR3 was defined according to IMGT conventions as the region from the conserved cysteine to phenylalanine. Clonality was computed by normalizing Shannon entropy by log2 of the number of productive unique TCRs and subtracting the result from 1. Whether scalp clones were CD4 or CD8 was inferred by matching scalp TCRbeta sequences against CD4 and CD8 repertoires sorted from blood. Sourced from immuneACCESS, this table was stored by TCRdb with only in-frame sequences that have V and J called. A share of the clones is absent; for the studies checked, an unresolved V gene accounts for under half, and the remainder has no known explanation. That table gives V, J and clone size, and the DNA gave D and trimming. Within this sample are about 42,000 clones, with approximately 92% of them counted one time only. The ten largest make up under 20% of the sample.

The time point label, read with the paper, signifies: about 25 weeks on oral tofacitinib. Taken with the paper, the label for treatment or condition translates to: oral pan-JAK inhibitor, 5-10 mg twice daily. Peripheral blood and lesional scalp punch biopsies were obtained from patients with alopecia areata. PBMCs were separated by density centrifugation and stained for CD3, CD4 and CD8, after which CD4+ and CD8+ T cells were sorted on a FACSAria. What the work shows at the level of the full study, not this receptor alone: Because the treated cohort was small and had only one nonresponder, larger studies are needed to examine links between baseline CD8+ expansion and response. Compared with normal scalp, lesional scalp, particularly in alopecia totalis/universalis, had higher clonality and more expanded CD8+ clones, which suggests antigenic drive. Unlike mouse skin, which is dominated by gammadelta T cells, normal human skin has resident alphabeta T cells that are also sequenced, and this complicates analysis of the scalp TCR repertoire. Many expanded lesional clones were found to persist in scalp and blood during tofacitinib treatment, and relapse after treatment cessation may be partly explained by this persistence. With tofacitinib, both scalp clonality and the number of expanded CD8+ clones among the top 100 scalp clones went down significantly. Shared TCR sequences between patients were less evident than in mice, which may be partly attributable to HLA diversity in the patient population.

Regarding this clone: No antigen is known for it. Base quality data are lacking; no much larger clone is found one base away.

In the germline V gene (reference sequence), CDR1 corresponds to MNHEY and CDR2 to SMNVEV. The CDR3 sequence holds 14 residues, the cysteine and phenylalanine included. CDR3 DNA is the only sequence kept; it has 42 bases, read in frame from the first base. Trimming costs V 3 bases and J 0 bases, and their ends lie 6 bases apart. The chain links TRBV27 with TRBJ2-4; no D segment can be confidently identified. This TCR was sampled from a human donor with alopecia areata. The material was CD8+ T cells sorted from blood, obtained at week 24, from a patient treated with tofacitinib. The DNA is TGTGCCAGCAGTTTTTCACTAGCCAAAAACATTCAGTACTTC. It is translated as CASSFSLAKNIQYF.